This TCR beta chain was sequenced for a study of regulatory T cells in long-lasting Graves disease (dated by TCRdb to 2020 to 2022). Regarding the research as a whole: Antithyroid drugs had been taken for less than 3 months by newly diagnosed Graves' disease patients. Peripheral blood TCR sequencing and RNA sequencing compared persistent Graves' disease patients with newly diagnosed Graves' disease patients. The study took place in China and was registered as a clinical trial. A total of about 33 samples underwent TCR sequencing, from roughly 13 patients with persistent Graves' disease and approximately 20 patients with newly diagnosed Graves' disease.

Library generation was performed with multiplex PCR. The sample was run on an Illumina HiSeq 4000. iRepertoire HTBI primers and Arm-PCR amplification of CDR3 regions were used to construct TCR beta libraries. PCR products were gel purified before sequencing. Processing in the source paper ran as follows. Across samples, 60 to 80 TRBV and 13 to 15 TRBJ segments were identified and used for gene usage analysis of CDR3 amino acid clonotypes. Filtered high-quality paired reads were merged into contigs using COPE and FqMerger. Contigs were aligned with BLAST to IMGT TRBV, TRBD and TRBJ reference genes, and CDR3 was defined per IMGT. Any clonotype with a frequency above 0.1% was classified as a highly expanded clone. Shannon entropy served as the measure of repertoire diversity, while the Gini coefficient captured V-J evenness. Public clonotypes were defined as clonotypes shared by more than one individual. TCRdb cleaned the public reads at Q25 with fastp, built clones with MiXCR and kept in-frame beta chains. When rows share a CDR3 protein, they turn into one entry using the most common DNA and genes. The V and J calls reflect TCRdb's pipeline rather than the authors' work. The sample table records 350,000 to 450,000 distinct CDR3 sequences; approximately 15% of these occur just once. Of the sample, less than 35% falls within the top ten clones.

Remarks on this clonotype: Its antigen is still unknown. No clone much larger than this one lies a single base away; base qualities are absent.

The CDR3 has 18 amino acids, counting the end cysteine and phenylalanine. CDR3 DNA only is kept here, 54 bases in frame from base 1. Here V drops 6 bases and J drops 4 bases, and the junction holds 17 bases not matched to any gene. The germline V gene encodes CDR1 MDHEN and CDR2 SYDVKM. The intended sense of this specimen's time point label: newly diagnosed GD, antithyroid drugs for less than 3 months. For both TCR sequencing and RNA sequencing, RNA was extracted from PBMCs in TRIzol. Graves' disease was diagnosed according to American Thyroid Association guidelines. Recruitment of patients was carried out at an endocrinology department in Xi'an, China. Each patient gave about 8.1 milliliters of peripheral blood, collected in an EDTA anticoagulant tube. Ficoll Paque Plus density gradient separation was used to isolate PBMCs, and no further T cell sorting was done. An Agilent 2100 Bioanalyzer and agarose gel were used to check RNA quality, and a NanoDrop 2000 was used to measure RNA concentration.

What the authors observed across the whole study: Lower TCR Shannon entropy and fewer highly expanded clones were observed in persistent Graves' disease patients than in newly diagnosed patients, which suggested clonal expansion. Sequencing and analysis were limited to the TCR beta chain. TRBV28, TRBJ1-2 and TRBJ2-5 were preferentially used in persistent disease, while TRBV20-1 and TRBJ2-1 were favored in newly diagnosed disease. Because the primary lesion, thyroid tissue, could not be accessed, the study looked at peripheral blood alone. The authors noted that the small sample size was a limitation that may lower accuracy. Persistent patients shared more public clonotypes among themselves (more than 2,500) than newly diagnosed patients did (approximately 900).

The same sample was also used in a study of T cells in Graves' hyperthyroidism and ophthalmopathy. Reported in the second study: A patient counted as having stable Graves' hyperthyroidism if no progression to ophthalmopathy occurred over 18 months of follow-up. Hyperthyroidism patients were newly diagnosed, had a disease duration of under 2 months, and were aged 18 to 65 years. Exclusion was applied to patients with uncontrolled infections, other autoimmune diseases, pregnancy or lactation. Diagnoses relied on clinical symptoms, serum thyroxine and TRAb, thyroid ultrasound and orbital computed tomography. The TCR CDR3 was subjected to a first round of RT-PCR using the HTBI primer set and the Qiagen OneStep RT-PCR kit. Blood samples also contained most of the expanded thyroid clonotypes (frequency above 0.001), which suggests that blood repertoires may reflect thyroid immune responses. A 13 V-J signature model separated ophthalmopathy from stable hyperthyroidism, with 87.88% sensitivity and just under 84% specificity in cross-validation and 80%/75% in testing. In validation, the model predicted progression to ophthalmopathy with approximately 71% sensitivity and about 73% specificity, a median of approximately 6.5 months before onset. To identify TCR V-J signatures that set the groups apart, the researchers used a discovery cohort of 100 patients, made up of around 40 with Graves' ophthalmopathy and about 55 with stable Graves' hyperthyroidism. An independent validation cohort of under 20 hyperthyroidism patients and 17 patients who later progressed to ophthalmopathy tested prospective prediction of ophthalmopathy. The 90 to 100 discovery patients were randomly split 7:3 into training and test sets. In addition, the study compared T-cell repertoires in thyroid tissue and in blood from roughly 6 Graves' hyperthyroidism patients. Once sampling was done, hyperthyroidism patients were given methimazole at a starting dose of 30 mg daily, whereas ophthalmopathy patients were given high-dose intravenous methylprednisolone. Libraries were constructed in a second round of multiplex PCR, after which size selection and purification were carried out. The libraries were sequenced on an Illumina HiSeq2000 using paired-end 100 bp reads. SOAPnuke was used to process the raw data, throwing out any read that contained adapters or uncalled bases, had a mean Phred below 15, or lacked an exact constant-primer or identifier match. High-quality paired reads were merged using COPE v1.2.5, and each unique nucleotide sequence was defined as a clonotype. MiTCR v1.1 was used to align clonotypes to the IMGT TRBV, TRBD and TRBJ reference segments. Analysis was restricted to V-J combinations with a frequency above 0.0001, which covered 99.2% of repertoires. A TCS score was defined as the ratio of F50 (clonal expansion) to E x V (chaos), with BLOSUM62-based TCRdist applied between CDR3 peptides within each V-J. Welch's t-statistics and random forest reduced several hundred V-J features to 10 to 15, which were used in a naive Bayes classifier (R e1071). Sample size was not statistically predetermined, and investigators were not blinded to group allocation. According to the paper, TCR Vbeta CDR3 sequencing was carried out on about 140 peripheral blood samples, which came from 40 to 45 ophthalmopathy, approximately 72 hyperthyroidism and approximately 17 progressor patients.

This clonotype was sampled from a man between 35 and 55 years old with Graves disease. Donor details come from another sample of the same person, matched by shared clones. The sample here was peripheral blood mononuclear cells (PBMCs), taken at new diagnosis, from a patient treated with antithyroid drugs. This receptor chain uses TRBV28 and TRBJ1-3; 8 nucleotides in the junction match TRBD1. The DNA sequence is as follows: TGTGCCAGCAGCTCCCCTCGCCTAGGACAGGGTAAAGGAAACACCATATATTTT. Its protein is CASSSPRLGQGKGNTIYF.